This T cell receptor (beta chain) stems from a study of immune heterogeneity within non-small cell lung tumors. Bulk tumor gDNA, about 630 ng per sample, served as the TCR template. Collection of several biopsies per primary tumor, spaced far apart, took place during surgery. Newly diagnosed with untreated non-small cell lung cancer, the patients underwent curative surgery. Turning to this clonotype: Its antigen is still unknown.

CDR3 of TCR beta was amplified by multiplex PCR that used 32 V and 13 J primers. TCRdb re-analysed the multiplex PCR reads in MiXCR, keeping a single row per CDR3 protein. The table shows some 2,800 distinct CDR3 sequences, with roughly 56% occurring only once. Study-level points and caveats: Alongside site-unique high-frequency clones, identical dominant CDR3 beta clonotypes recurred across tumor sites within a patient. Although only moderate, the correlation of local T-cell clonality with local tumor mutational burden was significant (R 0.3 to 0.4).

CDR3 length equals 12 residues. Germline V CDR1 and CDR2: DFQATT, SNEGSKA (reference sequence). V was shortened by 3 bases and J by 6 bases, with 11 bases between the two germline ends. The sequence was collected from a man in his 60s with non-small cell lung cancer. Sequences were obtained from lung tumor tissue. The J gene is TRBJ1-2, the V gene TRBV20-1, with D tentatively TRBD1 (6 bases). The CDR3 sequence is CSARRRTDGYTF. The DNA of the CDR3 is TGCAGTGCTAGGAGAAGGACAGATGGCTACACCTTC.